This entry lists 18 T cell receptor beta chains sequenced from one sample in a study of T cell changes during pregnancy in multiple sclerosis (dated by TCRdb to about 2019). Library generation was performed with the immunoSEQ multiplex PCR assay. Not all clones reach the TCRdb copy of this immuneACCESS table, which keeps in-frame sequences only. Checked studies attribute under half of the gap to unresolved V genes and leave the rest unexplained. The sample table lists 65,000 to 70,000 clones, more than 85% of them with a count of one. 2% to 2.5% of the sample rests with the top ten. The material was peripheral blood, obtained in the first trimester of pregnancy. These receptors originate from a female donor with multiple sclerosis, enrolled in a pregnancy study.

The CDR3 nucleotides read TGTGCCTGGAATAGGGACAGGGGGCAAGGCTACACCTTC. Amino acid sequence: CAWNRDRGQGYTF. V is TRBV30 and J is TRBJ1-2, with 12 bases fitting TRBD1. Per germline, CDR1 GTSNPN and CDR2 SVGIG (reference sequence). The CDR3 has 13 amino acids. Unmatched junction bases numbered 5, after V lost 4 bases and J lost 8 bases.

The genes are TRBV30 and TRBJ1-5; D ambiguous. V lost 0 bases, J lost 9 bases, and 21 bases lay in between. Germline lookup yields CDR1 GTSNPN and CDR2 SVGIG (reference sequence). The CDR3 runs to 16 residues. The CDR3 spells CAWSVGSGTARRPQHF. The CDR3 DNA follows: TGTGCCTGGAGTGTTGGTTCTGGAACGGCTAGGCGGCCCCAGCATTTT.

This clone came up once. The chain links TRBV5-1 to TRBJ2-3; 12 bases line up with TRBD2. The CDR3 is 20 amino acids. Germline V gene data show CDR1 as SGHRS and CDR2 as YFSETQ. With V trimmed by 0 bases and J by 6 bases, 17 bases remained unmatched. The CDR3 DNA sequence: TGCGCCAGCAGCTTGGAGGGTTGGCTAGCGGGAGGGTGGAATGCGGATACGCAGTATTTT. Amino acids: CASSLEGWLAGGWNADTQYF. Based on the CDR3 plus reference TRBV5-1 and TRBJ2-3, the full variable domain is KAGVTQTPRYLIKTRGQQVTLSCSPISGHRSVSWYQQTPGQGLQFLFEYFSETQRNKGNFPGRFSGRQFSNSRSEMNVSTLELGDSALYLCASSLEGWLAGGWNADTQYFGPGTRLTVL.

The chain uses TRBV28 and TRBJ1-4; D is possibly TRBD1 (5 bases). CDR1 MDHEN and CDR2 SYDVKM come from the germline V gene. The CDR3 is 15 residues long. V gave up 4 bases and J gave up 3 bases, with 12 bases separating them. Here the CDR3 DNA reads TGTGCCAGCAGTTCCCAAGGGGCTGCTAATGAAAAACTGTTTTTT. Its protein product is CASSSQGAANEKLFF.

The V and J genes are TRBV5-1 and TRBJ2-7; the D gene is possibly TRBD2 (6 bases). Trimming removed 0 bases at V and 9 bases at J, with 19 bases between. This CDR3 contains 15 residues. Germline V gene sequence: CDR1 SGHRS, CDR2 YFSETQ. The CDR3 loop is CASSLDPLRTTAQYF. DNA of the CDR3: TGCGCCAGCAGCTTGGATCCCCTCAGGACTACGGCGCAGTACTTC.

This clone has a single count. The V call is TRBV29-1, the J call TRBJ1-2; a possible D gene is TRBD1 (5 bases). CDR1 and CDR2 from the germline V gene are SQVTM and ANQGSEA. V shed 3 bases and J shed 6 bases, with 8 bases lying between them. This CDR3 spans 11 amino acids. CDR3 sequence (DNA): TGCAGCGTTGACAGGGCAGATGGCTACACCTTC. The encoded protein is CSVDRADGYTF. Full variable domain (remainder filled in from reference TRBV29-1 and TRBJ1-2): SAVISQKPSRDICQRGTSLTIQCQVDSQVTMMFWYRQQPGQSLTLIATANQGSEATYESGFVIDKFPISRPNLTFSTLTVSNMSPEDSSIYLCSVDRADGYTFGSGTRLTVV.

J is TRBJ2-6 and V is TRBV2; D is perhaps TRBD2 (6 bases). V gave up 8 bases and J gave up 1 base, with 9 bases separating them. This CDR3 contains 14 residues. CDR1 is SNHLY, CDR2 FYNNEI, per germline. The CDR3 nucleotides are TGTGCCAGCCGGGAGAGATCTGGGGCCAACGTCCTGACTTTC. It specifies CASRERSGANVLTF.

This rearrangement joins TRBV2 to TRBJ1-6; TRBD1 is a possible D gene (6 bases). Germline CDR1 SNHLY, CDR2 FYNNEI. This CDR3 contains 14 residues. Trimming shortened V by 8 bases and J by 8 bases, and 16 bases separated the two germline ends. This CDR3 is CASQAWGLDSPLHF. For the CDR3, the DNA is TGTGCCAGCCAGGCATGGGGGCTCGATTCACCCCTCCACTTT.

V and J are TRBV5-4 and TRBJ2-5; possible D gene TRBD1, 5 bases. The J call may be incorrect, as the DNA end agrees better with TRBJ2-7. From germline, CDR1 is SGHNT and CDR2 YYREEE (reference sequence). CDR3 length: 14 residues. CDR3: CASSSSLGPYEQYF. DNA of the CDR3: TGTGCCAGCAGCTCTAGTTTGGGGCCCTACGAGCAGTACTTC.

This rearrangement joins TRBV19 to TRBJ2-5, with a possible D match to TRBD2 (5 bases). The ends were cut back, 6 bases at V and 2 bases at J, with 19 bases in the middle. CDR3 length: 16 residues. The germline V gene encodes CDR1 LNHDA and CDR2 SQIVND (reference sequence). Written as DNA, the CDR3 is TGTGCCAGTAGCCCCCTCCGAGCGGTGGGACAAGAGACCCAGTACTTC. It specifies CASSPLRAVGQETQYF. Full variable domain (outside the CDR3, taken from reference TRBV19 and TRBJ2-5): DGGITQSPKYLFRKEGQNVTLSCEQNLNHDAMYWYRQDPGQGLRLIYYSQIVNDFQKGDIAEGYSVSREKKESFPLTVTSAQKNPTAFYLCASSPLRAVGQETQYFGPGTRLLVL.

The chain is built from TRBV5-4 and TRBJ1-2; 8 nucleotides agree with TRBD1. Looked up from germline, CDR1 is SGHNT and CDR2 is YYREEE (reference sequence). V shed 4 bases, J shed 4 bases, and the junction held 3 bases outside the gene matches. This CDR3 has 13 amino acids. Here the CDR3 reads CASSVGTGYGYTF. DNA of the CDR3: TGTGCCAGCAGCGTGGGGACAGGCTATGGCTACACCTTC.

This CDR3 is CASSSLSGTGNTEAFF. CDR3 DNA sequence: TGCGCCAGCAGCTCACTTTCCGGGACTGGGAACACTGAAGCTTTCTTT. This sequence joins TRBV5-1 and TRBJ1-1; D may be TRBD1 (5 bases). This CDR3 is 16 amino acids long. Trimming shortened V by 3 bases and J by 1 base, and 16 bases separated the two germline ends. Germline lookup yields CDR1 SGHRS and CDR2 YFSETQ. Full variable domain (rest looked up from reference TRBV5-1 and TRBJ1-1): KAGVTQTPRYLIKTRGQQVTLSCSPISGHRSVSWYQQTPGQGLQFLFEYFSETQRNKGNFPGRFSGRQFSNSRSEMNVSTLELGDSALYLCASSSLSGTGNTEAFFGQGTRLTVV.

The chain couples TRBV5-1 to TRBJ2-2; 10 bases line up with TRBD1. This CDR3 contains 15 residues. CDR1 and CDR2 from the germline V gene are SGHRS and YFSETQ. V dropped 5 bases and J dropped 4; count of bases not matched to a gene: 5. The CDR3 region is CASRPDRGGTGELFF. DNA for the CDR3: TGCGCCAGCAGGCCGGACAGGGGGGGCACCGGGGAGCTGTTTTTT.

This clone was seen just once. The rearrangement uses TRBV11-3 and TRBJ2-3; D is uncertain. Germline CDR1 and CDR2: SGHNT and YENEEA. CDR3 length: 13 residues. The V end was cut by 2 bases, the J end by 0 bases, with 3 bases between. For the CDR3, the DNA is TGTGCCAGCAGCTTACCGAGCACAGATACGCAGTATTTT. It encodes CASSLPSTDTQYF.

This chain connects TRBV19 to TRBJ2-2; the D gene is possibly TRBD1 (6 bases). Germline V gene lookup returns CDR1 LNHDA and CDR2 SQIVND (reference sequence). The V end lost 3 bases, the J end lost 7 bases, and 18 bases lay between the germline ends. This CDR3 is built from 16 residues. CDR3 nucleotides: TGTGCCAGTAGTATTTACGCCCGGACAGTTAACGGGGAGCTGTTTTTT. Translating gives CASSIYARTVNGELFF.

The V gene is TRBV6-1, the J gene TRBJ2-7; 10 nucleotides match TRBD2. CDR1 is MNHNS and CDR2 is SASEGT in the germline V gene. V dropped 8 bases and J dropped 2; count of bases not matched to a gene: 3. The CDR3 sequence is 13 residues long. CDR3: CASGLAETYEQYF. CDR3 coding DNA: TGTGCCAGCGGACTAGCGGAAACCTACGAGCAGTACTTC.

V gene TRBV19 combines with J gene TRBJ2-2; D may be TRBD1 (5 bases). Looked up from germline, CDR1 is LNHDA and CDR2 is SQIVND (reference sequence). The V end lost 3 bases, the J end lost 3 bases, and 14 bases lay between the germline ends. There are 16 residues in the CDR3. The CDR3 protein is CASSMGPLNYTGELFF. For the CDR3, the DNA is TGTGCCAGTAGTATGGGGCCACTCAACTACACCGGGGAGCTGTTTTTT. The whole variable domain, filled in from reference TRBV19 and TRBJ2-2, reads DGGITQSPKYLFRKEGQNVTLSCEQNLNHDAMYWYRQDPGQGLRLIYYSQIVNDFQKGDIAEGYSVSREKKESFPLTVTSAQKNPTAFYLCASSMGPLNYTGELFFGEGSRLTVL.

This chain connects TRBV2 to TRBJ2-3; 11 bases fit TRBD1. The CDR3 runs 14 residues. Looked up from germline, CDR1 is SNHLY and CDR2 is FYNNEI. Trimming took 8 bases from V and 5 from J; bases not matched to a gene: 6. The CDR3 coding sequence is TGTGCCAGCTCGGACAGGGGGCGAGGAGATACGCAGTATTTT. Encoded protein: CASSDRGRGDTQYF.